This TCR beta chain was observed in a study of Ad26.COV2.S vaccination and SARS-CoV-2 variants. Study details: Sample donor was a member of the COV1001 Ad26.COV2.S trial arm.

V gave up 6 bases and J gave up 7 bases; unmatched junction bases: 8. Germline values: CDR1 MDHEN, CDR2 SYDVKM. The CDR3 consists of 13 residues. As to this clone: The antigen is not known.

The treatment is: some 19 received Ad26.COV2.S at low or high dose, single or two shots; 5 received placebo; per-sample allocation not given. Material that was analyzed had been drawn on day 63 after the first vaccine or placebo injection. Points from the study as a whole: Once vaccination had occurred, spike-specific CD8+ and CD4+ T cell responses reportedly showed substantial breadth.

The assay was immunoSEQ multiplex PCR, and TCRdb's table has in-frame clones only and misses some. The table lists 350,000 to 500,000 clones, less than 95% of them singletons, with about 4.1% in the top ten. This sample comprised peripheral blood, obtained in a trial of Ad26.COV2.S vaccine versus placebo. The J gene is TRBJ1-2, the V gene TRBV28, with 7 bases matching TRBD1. This TCR came from a person between 18 and 59 years old who received the Ad26.COV2.S COVID-19 vaccine or a placebo. In nucleotides, the CDR3 is TGTGCCAGCAGGTCAGACAGGGCTCGTGGCTACACCTTC. Translated, it gives CASRSDRARGYTF.